The sequence of this T cell receptor beta chain was determined in a study of T cells in Graves' hyperthyroidism and ophthalmopathy. Notes on the study in general: Ophthalmopathy got predicted by the model a median 6.5 months before its onset. Most clonotypes expanded in the thyroid (above 0.001) were also present in blood.

RNA transcripts were the template for amplifying TCR beta CDR3 regions. Researchers ran a first-round RT-PCR on the TCR CDR3 using the HTBI primer set. In TCRdb, the multiplex PCR reads were re-called with MiXCR into one record per CDR3 protein. The repertoire holds 600,000 to 650,000 distinct CDR3 sequences, with 15% to 20% as singletons. It was considered stable Graves' hyperthyroidism when ophthalmopathy did not progress within 18 months. Clinical symptoms, serum thyroxine and TRAb, thyroid ultrasound and orbital computed tomography together formed the diagnostic basis. This clonotype has a count of ten or more. Its antigen is currently unknown. The source of this sequence is a young woman with Graves' hyperthyroidism. The sample taken for sequencing was blood.

The CDR3 spells CASSRHRVMNTEAFF. The CDR3, as DNA: TGTGCCAGCAGTAGGCACAGGGTTATGAACACTGAAGCTTTCTTT. The genes are TRBV12-3 or TRBV12-4 and TRBJ1-1; perhaps TRBD1 as D (6 bases). Trimming pared 5 bases from V and 0 bases from J, leaving 13 bases between. The CDR3 length is 15 residues.